A selection of T cell receptor beta chains follows, all from one sample in a study of CD8 T cells in Susac syndrome. MiXCR, run by TCRdb on the immunoSEQ multiplex PCR reads, gives a single entry per CDR3 protein. The table lists about 200,000 distinct CDR3 sequences, approximately 95% of them singletons. Sequencing was carried out using CD4+ T cells from PBMCs. All receptors derive from a human donor in good health. Each CDR3 is given with its conserved first and last residue.

J,length,V,CDR3
TRBJ1-1,12,TRBV2,CASLSMNTEAFF
TRBJ2-5,12,TRBV6-6,CASTNGQETQYF
TRBJ1-2,15,TRBV9,CASSAPQGLHYGYTF
TRBJ1-5,17,TRBV7-2,CASSLRDPKWGNQPQHF
TRBJ2-1,11,TRBV18,CASSHPDEQFF
TRBJ2-2,14,TRBV24-1,CATRAQGAGGELFF
TRBJ1-2,14,TRBV6-5,CASSSPTGFGGYTF
TRBJ1-6,15,TRBV3-1,CASSQVLNVNSPLHF
TRBJ1-6,17,TRBV7-2,CASSPSAWTTEDSPLHF
TRBJ2-1,11,TRBV12-3/TRBV12-4,CASSPGAEQFF
TRBJ2-7,12,TRBV7-3,CASSSTGNEQYF
TRBJ2-5,14,TRBV3-1,CASGERGGRETQYF
TRBJ2-7,13,TRBV6-6,CASSYTRSYEQYF
TRBJ2-2,15,TRBV3-1,CASSQVGVNTGELFF
TRBJ1-1,14,TRBV6-2/TRBV6-3,CASSRLSDPPEAFF
TRBJ1-1,16,TRBV15,CATSRDRAATNTEAFF
TRBJ1-1,11,TRBV28,CASIHLTEAFF
TRBJ1-1,13,TRBV12-5,CASGLGGATEAFF
TRBJ2-6,14,TRBV5-4,CASTQELGANVLTF
TRBJ2-2,13,TRBV20-1,CSARESGAGELFF
TRBJ1-1,12,TRBV3-1,CASSQAVPKPFF
TRBJ2-7,13,TRBV7-3,CASSLLATYEQYF
TRBJ1-2,14,TRBV29-1,CSVEGGTGNYGYTF
TRBJ2-3,14,TRBV3-1,CASRASGGTDTQYF
TRBJ2-3,15,TRBV7-2,CASGSRTSSIDTQYF
TRBJ1-1,14,TRBV9,CASSVGQGSDEAFF
TRBJ1-2,17,TRBV7-8,CASSLVPPIGGGYGYTF
TRBJ2-7,10,TRBV29-1,CSALNYEQYF
TRBJ2-3,12,TRBV3-1,CASSQMTGSQYF
TRBJ2-5,14,TRBV27,CASGTDSRQETQYF
TRBJ2-3,13,TRBV10-3,CAAGRTGTDTQYF
TRBJ2-3,17,TRBV20-1,CSARDPNKAGITDTQYF
TRBJ2-6,14,TRBV29-1,CSVLGAKGANVLTF
TRBJ1-2,14,TRBV27,CASSLREGGYGYTF
TRBJ2-1,11,TRBV2,CASSRGDEQFF
TRBJ1-4,14,TRBV7-2,CASRHRNEGEKLFF
TRBJ2-7,12,TRBV28,CASSLNPYEQYF
TRBJ2-7,15,TRBV7-9,CASSGRQEAPYEQYF
TRBJ1-2,15,TRBV9,CASSEPGRANKGYTF
TRBJ2-7,14,TRBV2,CASSPADWRSEQYF
TRBJ2-3,15,TRBV7-3,CASSSLAGGPDTQYF
TRBJ2-1,17,TRBV27,CASSPRAGGRSYNEQFF
TRBJ2-5,12,TRBV29-1,CSVGRVLGTQYF
TRBJ1-2,16,TRBV7-2,CASSQTIGQTNYGYTF
TRBJ2-3,16,TRBV18,CASSRSGTGGLDTQYF
TRBJ2-7,11,TRBV7-2,CASSLRAEQYF
TRBJ1-2,13,TRBV28,CASERTGSYGYTF
TRBJ1-1,13,TRBV19,CASSMWENTEAFF
TRBJ2-6,16,TRBV7-9,CASSLSLAPGANVLTF
TRBJ2-5,14,TRBV20-1,CSAYPLAGGTTQYF
TRBJ2-2,14,TRBV2,CASSEQRNTGELFF
TRBJ1-4,14,TRBV7-2,CASSSSRGREKLFF
TRBJ2-7,13,TRBV7-9,CASSLGLPNEQYF
TRBJ1-2,12,TRBV27,CASSRTNYGYTF
TRBJ1-2,17,TRBV6-5,CASSYGGRSTSSYGYTF